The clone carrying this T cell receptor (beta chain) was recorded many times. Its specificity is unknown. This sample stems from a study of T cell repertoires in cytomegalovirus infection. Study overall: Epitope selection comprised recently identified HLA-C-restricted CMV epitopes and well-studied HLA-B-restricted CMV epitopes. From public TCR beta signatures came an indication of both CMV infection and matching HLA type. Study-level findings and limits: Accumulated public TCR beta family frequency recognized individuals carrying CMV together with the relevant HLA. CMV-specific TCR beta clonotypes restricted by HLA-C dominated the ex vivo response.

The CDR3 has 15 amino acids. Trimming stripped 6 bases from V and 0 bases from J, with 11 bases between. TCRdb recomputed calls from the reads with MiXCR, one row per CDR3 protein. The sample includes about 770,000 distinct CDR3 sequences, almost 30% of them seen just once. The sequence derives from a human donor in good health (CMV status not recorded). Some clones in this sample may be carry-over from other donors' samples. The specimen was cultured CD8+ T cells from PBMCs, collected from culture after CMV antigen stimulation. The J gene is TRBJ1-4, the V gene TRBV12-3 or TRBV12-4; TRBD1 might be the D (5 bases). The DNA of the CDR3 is TGTGCCAGCAGACCCGACAGAGCAACTAATGAAAAACTGTTTTTT. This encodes CASRPDRATNEKLFF.